Listed here are 7 T cell receptor beta chains from one sample, sequenced in a study of T cell clonality in common variable immunodeficiency. TCRdb's table, derived via immunoSEQ multiplex PCR, lists solely in-frame clones and lacks some. The sample has tens of thousands of clones, none seen only once. Input material: peripheral blood mononuclear cells. These TCRs come from a person aged 18 to 69 in good health.

A note on this clone: Read coverage stops 3 residues before the CDR3 terminus; the germline J gene supplies the remainder. J is TRBJ2-7 and V is TRBV5-1, with 8 bases identical to TRBD2. The V and J ends lost 7 bases and 3 bases, in that order; junction bases with no gene match: 9. CDR3 length: 14 residues. Germline values: CDR1 SGHRS, CDR2 YFSETQ. Partial CDR3 DNA: TGCGCCAGCCGCCAAGCGGGAGCTCTCTACGAG. It codes for CASRQAGALYE. From start to end, the CDR3 is CASRQAGALYEQYF.

This clone was observed many times. The read stops 3 residues short of the end of the CDR3; the missing end is completed from the germline J gene. The chain joins TRBV20-1 to TRBJ2-1; possibly TRBD2 for D (6 bases). Germline V gene lookup returns CDR1 DFQATT and CDR2 SNEGSKA (reference sequence). The CDR3 covers 16 residues. Trimming removed 0 bases from V and 4 bases from J, with 16 bases in between. CDR3: CSARDWGRERYNEQFF. The CDR3 DNA, read in part, is TGCAGTGCTAGAGATTGGGGCCGGGAGCGATACAATGAG.

This clone was picked up many times. Read data end 3 residues before the CDR3 end; the end is taken from the germline J gene. This chain links TRBV20-1 with TRBJ2-7; 7 bases match TRBD1. The CDR3 spans 14 residues. Germline V CDR1 and CDR2: DFQATT, SNEGSKA (reference sequence). The V segment lost 0 bases and the J segment 3 bases; nucleotides outside the gene matches: 5. The CDR3 region is CSARDRRQGYEQYF. Incomplete CDR3 DNA: TGCAGTGCTAGAGATCGGCGACAGGGCTACGAG.

This clone was observed a handful of times. The CDR3 is cut off 3 residues early in the read; its end comes from the germline J gene. The chain uses TRBV18 and TRBJ2-3; D remains unclear. Germline V CDR1 and CDR2: KGHSH, LQKENI. This CDR3 is 14 amino acids long. The V and J ends lost 2 bases and 2 bases respectively, with 8 bases between them. The CDR3 spells CASSPFATTDTQYF. The CDR3 bases that were read are TGTGCCAGCTCACCATTCGCTACCACAGATACG.

Note on this clone: The observed sequence ends 3 residues before the CDR3 terminus, with the missing tail filled in from the germline J gene. The chain has TRBV18 and TRBJ2-7; 10 bases are a match to TRBD1. The ends lost 3 bases at V and 0 bases at J; junction bases unmatched: 2. CDR1 KGHSH and CDR2 LQKENI come from the germline V gene. The CDR3 has 15 amino acids. CDR3 DNA, as far as it was read: TGTGCCAGCTCACCCCGGACAGGGGGCTCCTACGAG. Its translation: CASSPRTGGSYE. The complete CDR3 protein is CASSPRTGGSYEQYF.

This clone was observed at least ten times. The observed sequence ends 3 residues before the CDR3 terminus, with the missing tail filled in from the germline J gene. The chain employs TRBV14 and TRBJ2-1, with TRBD2 identical over 12 bases. J was trimmed by 5 bases and V by 7 bases; bases with no gene match: 9. The CDR3 is made up of 16 amino acids. Per the germline V gene, CDR1 is SGHDN and CDR2 is FVKESK. CDR3 residues: CASTSASGRVNNEQFF. The part of the CDR3 DNA that was read is TGTGCCAGCACTTCGGCTAGCGGGAGGGTCAACAATGAG.

This clone was found many times. The read terminates 3 residues ahead of where the CDR3 ends, so the germline J gene completes it. V gene TRBV19 combines with J gene TRBJ1-1; the D gene is possibly TRBD1 (5 bases). Germline CDR1 reads LNHDA; CDR2 reads SQIVND (reference sequence). The CDR3 length is 13 residues. The sequenced CDR3 bases are TGTGCCAGCCGCCCCGGGGGAGCCCCACGA. It specifies CASRPGGAPR. The entire CDR3 is CASRPGGAPRAFF.